This is a list of T cell receptor beta chains from one sample in a study of shared clonotypes between healthy human individuals. Profiled with immunoSEQ multiplex PCR; TCRdb holds only in-frame clones, not every one. Among hundreds of thousands of clones, about 96% were seen once, and the ten largest hold 0.095% to 0.13%. The sequenced material came from naive CD8+ T cells sorted from blood. The receptor set was obtained from a woman in her 30s in good health. CDR3s include the opening cysteine and the closing phenylalanine or tryptophan. A D gene is named only where the DNA matches it firmly.

CDR3 protein: CASSSEKGADEKLFF; CDR3 DNA: TGTGCCAGCAGCTCTGAAAAGGGGGCTGATGAAAAACTGTTTTTT; CDR3 length: 15; J gene: TRBJ1-4; V gene: TRBV7-9; D gene: TRBD1
CDR3 protein: CARSDRSHTQHGQPQHF; CDR3 DNA: TGTGCCAGATCGGACCGATCACATACCCAGCACGGTCAGCCCCAGCATTTT; CDR3 length: 17; J gene: TRBJ1-5; V gene: TRBV19; D gene: .
CDR3 protein: CAISDSQGGQETQYF; CDR3 DNA: TGTGCCATCAGTGACAGTCAGGGGGGCCAAGAGACCCAGTACTTC; CDR3 length: 15; J gene: TRBJ2-5; V gene: TRBV10-3; D gene: .
CDR3 protein: CASSIFFRGQGPIYEQYF; CDR3 DNA: TGTGCCAGTAGTATATTCTTTCGGGGACAGGGACCGATCTACGAGCAGTACTTC; CDR3 length: 18; J gene: TRBJ2-7; V gene: TRBV19; D gene: TRBD1
CDR3 protein: CASSLMLEGEQYF; CDR3 DNA: TGTGCCAGCAGTTTGATGTTAGAGGGCGAGCAGTACTTC; CDR3 length: 13; J gene: TRBJ2-7; V gene: TRBV27; D gene: .
CDR3 protein: CASSLSRGSNQPQHF; CDR3 DNA: TGTGCCAGCAGTTTATCAAGGGGGAGCAATCAGCCCCAGCATTTT; CDR3 length: 15; J gene: TRBJ1-5; V gene: TRBV28; D gene: .
CDR3 protein: CASSIGGPRAYEQYF; CDR3 DNA: TGTGCCAGTAGTATCGGGGGACCGCGAGCCTACGAGCAGTACTTC; CDR3 length: 15; J gene: TRBJ2-7; V gene: TRBV19; D gene: .
CDR3 protein: CASSAPLTGWNTIYF; CDR3 DNA: TGTGCCAGCAGCGCCCCCCTGACAGGGTGGAACACCATATATTTT; CDR3 length: 15; J gene: TRBJ1-3; V gene: TRBV9; D gene: TRBD1
CDR3 protein: CASSLAPRLAGGLETQYF; CDR3 DNA: TGTGCCAGCAGTTTAGCTCCAAGACTAGCGGGAGGGTTAGAGACCCAGTACTTC; CDR3 length: 18; J gene: TRBJ2-5; V gene: TRBV27; D gene: TRBD2
CDR3 protein: CASSRGDRLTSGNTIYF; CDR3 DNA: TGCGCCAGCAGCCGGGGGGACAGGTTAACTTCTGGAAACACCATATATTTT; CDR3 length: 17; J gene: TRBJ1-3; V gene: TRBV4-1; D gene: TRBD1
CDR3 protein: CASSSPFSTDTQYF; CDR3 DNA: TGTGCCAGCAGTTCCCCTTTTAGCACAGATACGCAGTATTTT; CDR3 length: 14; J gene: TRBJ2-3; V gene: TRBV27; D gene: .
CDR3 protein: CASSQSPTGGYTF; CDR3 DNA: TGTGCCAGCAGCCAATCGCCCACAGGCGGCTACACCTTC; CDR3 length: 13; J gene: TRBJ1-2; V gene: TRBV7-6; D gene: .
CDR3 protein: CASSSSGDMEQFF; CDR3 DNA: TGTGCCAGCAGTTCGTCGGGGGACATGGAGCAGTTCTTC; CDR3 length: 13; J gene: TRBJ2-1; V gene: TRBV6-5; D gene: .
CDR3 protein: CATREHGTGGSRDTQYF; CDR3 DNA: TGTGCCACAAGGGAACACGGGACAGGGGGATCTCGGGATACGCAGTATTTT; CDR3 length: 17; J gene: TRBJ2-3; V gene: TRBV27; D gene: TRBD1
CDR3 protein: CASSLVEGGQYF; CDR3 DNA: TGTGCCAGCAGCTTGGTGGAGGGCGGACAGTACTTC; CDR3 length: 12; J gene: TRBJ2-4; V gene: TRBV5-6; D gene: .
CDR3 protein: CASSSQGGSGEAFF; CDR3 DNA: TGTGCCAGCAGCTCCCAGGGGGGAAGCGGAGAAGCTTTCTTT; CDR3 length: 14; J gene: TRBJ1-1; V gene: TRBV5-6; D gene: TRBD1
CDR3 protein: CASSTGMHEQYF; CDR3 DNA: TGTGCCAGTTCAACAGGGATGCACGAGCAGTACTTC; CDR3 length: 12; J gene: TRBJ2-7; V gene: TRBV19; D gene: .
CDR3 protein: CASSLGTSGKETQYF; CDR3 DNA: TGTGCCAGCAGTTTAGGGACTAGCGGGAAAGAGACCCAGTACTTC; CDR3 length: 15; J gene: TRBJ2-5; V gene: TRBV27; D gene: TRBD2
CDR3 protein: CASSPSTGLLRYGYTF; CDR3 DNA: TGTGCCAGCAGCCCTTCAACAGGGCTCCTCCGCTATGGCTACACCTTC; CDR3 length: 16; J gene: TRBJ1-2; V gene: TRBV27; D gene: .
CDR3 protein: CASSLDRFGSNGYTF; CDR3 DNA: TGTGCCAGCAGTCTTGACAGATTTGGGAGTAATGGCTACACCTTC; CDR3 length: 15; J gene: TRBJ1-2; V gene: TRBV2; D gene: .
CDR3 protein: CASSNPGQGAGELFF; CDR3 DNA: TGTGCCAGCAGCAACCCAGGACAGGGGGCCGGGGAGCTGTTTTTT; CDR3 length: 15; J gene: TRBJ2-2; V gene: TRBV5-4; D gene: TRBD1
CDR3 protein: CASRPKGGRDGYTF; CDR3 DNA: TGTGCCAGCAGACCTAAGGGGGGGCGCGATGGCTACACCTTC; CDR3 length: 14; J gene: TRBJ1-2; V gene: TRBV9; D gene: .